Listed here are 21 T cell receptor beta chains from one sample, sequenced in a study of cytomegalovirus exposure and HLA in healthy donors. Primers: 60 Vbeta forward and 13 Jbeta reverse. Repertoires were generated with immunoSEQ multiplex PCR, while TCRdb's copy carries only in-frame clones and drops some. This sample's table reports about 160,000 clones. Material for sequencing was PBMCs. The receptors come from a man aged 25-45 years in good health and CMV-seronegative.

The CDR3 DNA is TGTGCCAGCAGCTTTGGGTCAGGGAACTATGGCTACACCTTC. Amino acid sequence: CASSFGSGNYGYTF. The chain employs TRBV7-9 and TRBJ1-2; D perhaps matches TRBD1 (5 bases). The CDR3 loop spans 14 amino acids. Germline CDR1 and CDR2: SEHNR and FQNEAQ (reference sequence). V was trimmed by 3 bases and J by 2 bases, leaving 10 bases between them. Using reference TRBV7-9 and TRBJ1-2 for the parts outside the CDR3, the full variable domain is DTGVSQNPRHKITKRGQNVTFRCDPISEHNRLYWYRQTLGQGPEFLTYFQNEAQLEKSRLLSDRFSAERPKGSFSTLEIQRTEQGDSAMYLCASSFGSGNYGYTFGSGTRLTVV.

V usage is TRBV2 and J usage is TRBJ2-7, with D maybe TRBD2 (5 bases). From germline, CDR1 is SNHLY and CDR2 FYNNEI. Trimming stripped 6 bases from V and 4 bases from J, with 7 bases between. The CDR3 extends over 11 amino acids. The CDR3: CASSRRYEQYF. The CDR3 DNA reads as TGTGCCAGCAGCCGGAGGTACGAGCAGTACTTC.

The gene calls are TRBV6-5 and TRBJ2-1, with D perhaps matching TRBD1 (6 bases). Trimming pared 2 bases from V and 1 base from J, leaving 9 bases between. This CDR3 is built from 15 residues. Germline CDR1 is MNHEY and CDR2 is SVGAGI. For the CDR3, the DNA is TGTGCCAGCAGTTACCAGGGGATTTCCTACAATGAGCAGTTCTTC. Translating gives CASSYQGISYNEQFF.

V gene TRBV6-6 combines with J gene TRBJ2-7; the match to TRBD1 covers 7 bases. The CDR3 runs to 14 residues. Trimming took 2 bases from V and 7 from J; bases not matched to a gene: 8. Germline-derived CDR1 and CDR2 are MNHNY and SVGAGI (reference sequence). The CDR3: CASSYDREWKEQYF. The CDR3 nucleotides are TGTGCCAGCAGTTACGACAGGGAGTGGAAGGAGCAGTACTTC.

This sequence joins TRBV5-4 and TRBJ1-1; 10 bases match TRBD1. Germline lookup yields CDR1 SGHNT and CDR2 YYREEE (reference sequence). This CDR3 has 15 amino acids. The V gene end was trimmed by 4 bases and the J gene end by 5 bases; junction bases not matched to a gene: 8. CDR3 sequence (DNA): TGTGCCAGCAGCGCAGGGACAGGGGAATGGACTGAAGCTTTCTTT. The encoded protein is CASSAGTGEWTEAFF.

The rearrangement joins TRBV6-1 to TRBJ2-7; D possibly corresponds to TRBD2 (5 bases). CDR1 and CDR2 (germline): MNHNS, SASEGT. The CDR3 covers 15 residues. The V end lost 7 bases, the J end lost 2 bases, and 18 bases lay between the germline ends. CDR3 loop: CASTPRRAATYEQYF. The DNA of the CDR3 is TGTGCCAGCACCCCAAGGCGGGCAGCAACCTACGAGCAGTACTTC.

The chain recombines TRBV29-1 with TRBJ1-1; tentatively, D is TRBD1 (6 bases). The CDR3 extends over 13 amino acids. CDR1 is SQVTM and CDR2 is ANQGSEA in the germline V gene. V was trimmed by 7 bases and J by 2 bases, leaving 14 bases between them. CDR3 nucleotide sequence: TGCAGCGCCCGGGGACAACTTAACACTGAAGCTTTCTTT. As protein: CSARGQLNTEAFF.

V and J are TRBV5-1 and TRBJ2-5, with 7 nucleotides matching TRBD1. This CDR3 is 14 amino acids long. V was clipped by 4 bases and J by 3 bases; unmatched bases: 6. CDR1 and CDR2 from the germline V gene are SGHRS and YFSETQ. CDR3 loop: CASSEGQPEETQYF. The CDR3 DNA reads TGCGCCAGCAGCGAGGGACAGCCCGAAGAGACCCAGTACTTC. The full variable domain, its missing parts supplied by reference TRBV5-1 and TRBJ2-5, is KAGVTQTPRYLIKTRGQQVTLSCSPISGHRSVSWYQQTPGQGLQFLFEYFSETQRNKGNFPGRFSGRQFSNSRSEMNVSTLELGDSALYLCASSEGQPEETQYFGPGTRLLVL.

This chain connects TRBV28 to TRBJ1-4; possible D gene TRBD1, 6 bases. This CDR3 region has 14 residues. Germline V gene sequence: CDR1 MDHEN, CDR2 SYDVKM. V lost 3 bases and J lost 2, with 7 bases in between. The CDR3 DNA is TGTGCCAGCAGTTTCCAGGGGACTAATGAAAAACTGTTTTTT. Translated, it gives CASSFQGTNEKLFF.

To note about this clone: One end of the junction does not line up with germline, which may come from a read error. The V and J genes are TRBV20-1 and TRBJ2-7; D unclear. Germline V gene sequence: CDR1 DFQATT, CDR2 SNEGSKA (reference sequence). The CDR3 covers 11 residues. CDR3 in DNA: TGCAGTGCTAGAGAAGAACTCTCTTTTAACTTC. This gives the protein CSAREELSFNF.

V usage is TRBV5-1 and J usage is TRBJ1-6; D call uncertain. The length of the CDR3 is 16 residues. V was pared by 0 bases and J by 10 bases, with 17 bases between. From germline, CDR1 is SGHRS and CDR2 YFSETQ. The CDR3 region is CASSLGSPSAGSPLHF. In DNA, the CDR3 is TGCGCCAGCAGCTTGGGAAGTCCGTCGGCGGGGTCACCCCTCCACTTT.

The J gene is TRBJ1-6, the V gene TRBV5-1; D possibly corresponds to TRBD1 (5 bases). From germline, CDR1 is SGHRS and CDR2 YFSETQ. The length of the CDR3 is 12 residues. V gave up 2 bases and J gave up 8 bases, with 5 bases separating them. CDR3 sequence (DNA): TGCGCCAGCAGCTTAGGGGATTCACCCCTCCACTTT. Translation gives CASSLGDSPLHF.

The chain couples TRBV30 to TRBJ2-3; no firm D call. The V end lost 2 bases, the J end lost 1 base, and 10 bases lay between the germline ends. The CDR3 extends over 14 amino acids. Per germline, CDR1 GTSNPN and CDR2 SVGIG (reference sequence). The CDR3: CAWSSPTGTDTQYF. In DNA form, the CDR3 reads TGTGCCTGGAGTTCCCCCACGGGCACAGATACGCAGTATTTT.

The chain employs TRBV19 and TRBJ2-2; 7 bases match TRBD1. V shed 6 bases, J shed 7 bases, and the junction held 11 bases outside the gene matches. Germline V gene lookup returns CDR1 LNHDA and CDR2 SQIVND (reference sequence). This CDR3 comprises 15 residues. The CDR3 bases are TGTGCCAGTAGCCGAAGTATACAGGGGAGCGGGGAGCTGTTTTTT. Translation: CASSRSIQGSGELFF. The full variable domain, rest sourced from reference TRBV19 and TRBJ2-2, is DGGITQSPKYLFRKEGQNVTLSCEQNLNHDAMYWYRQDPGQGLRLIYYSQIVNDFQKGDIAEGYSVSREKKESFPLTVTSAQKNPTAFYLCASSRSIQGSGELFFGEGSRLTVL.

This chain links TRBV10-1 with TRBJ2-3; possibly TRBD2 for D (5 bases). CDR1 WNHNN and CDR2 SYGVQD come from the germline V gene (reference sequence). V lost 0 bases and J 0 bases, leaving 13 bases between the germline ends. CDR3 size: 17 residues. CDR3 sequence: CASSESPGSASTDTQYF. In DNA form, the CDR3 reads TGCGCCAGCAGTGAGTCTCCGGGGTCTGCTAGCACAGATACGCAGTATTTT.

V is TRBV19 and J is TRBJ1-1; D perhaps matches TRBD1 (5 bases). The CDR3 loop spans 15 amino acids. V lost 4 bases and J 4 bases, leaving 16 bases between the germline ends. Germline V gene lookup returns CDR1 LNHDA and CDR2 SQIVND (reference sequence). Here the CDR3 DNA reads TGTGCCAGTAGTACCCCCGGGGGTGAAGGCACTGAAGCTTTCTTT. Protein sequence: CASSTPGGEGTEAFF. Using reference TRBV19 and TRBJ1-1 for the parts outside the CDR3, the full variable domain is DGGITQSPKYLFRKEGQNVTLSCEQNLNHDAMYWYRQDPGQGLRLIYYSQIVNDFQKGDIAEGYSVSREKKESFPLTVTSAQKNPTAFYLCASSTPGGEGTEAFFGQGTRLTVV.

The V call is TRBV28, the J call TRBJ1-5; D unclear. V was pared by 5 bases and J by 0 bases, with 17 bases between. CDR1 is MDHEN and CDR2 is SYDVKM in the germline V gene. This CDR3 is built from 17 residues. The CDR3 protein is CASSPGGSSNSNQPQHF. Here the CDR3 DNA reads TGTGCCAGCAGTCCCGGCGGGTCCTCGAATAGCAATCAGCCCCAGCATTTT.

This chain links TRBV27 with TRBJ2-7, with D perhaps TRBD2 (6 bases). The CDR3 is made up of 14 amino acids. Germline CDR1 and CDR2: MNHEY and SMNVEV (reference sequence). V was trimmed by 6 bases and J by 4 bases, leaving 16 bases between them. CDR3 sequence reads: CASSPRTSGYEQYF. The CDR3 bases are TGTGCCAGCAGCCCACGAACCAGCGGGTACGAGCAGTACTTC.

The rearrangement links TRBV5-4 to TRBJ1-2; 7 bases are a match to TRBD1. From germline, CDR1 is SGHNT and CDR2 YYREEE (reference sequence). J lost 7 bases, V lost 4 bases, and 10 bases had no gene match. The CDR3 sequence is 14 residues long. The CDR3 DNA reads TGTGCCAGCAGCCCTCGACAGGGTGAGAGTGGCTACACCTTC. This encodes CASSPRQGESGYTF.

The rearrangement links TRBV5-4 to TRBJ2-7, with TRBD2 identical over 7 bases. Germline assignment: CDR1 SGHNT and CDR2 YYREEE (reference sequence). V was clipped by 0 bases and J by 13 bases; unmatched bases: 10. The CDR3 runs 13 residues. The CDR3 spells CASSLGDSGRSYF. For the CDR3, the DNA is TGTGCCAGCAGCTTGGGAGACTCCGGGAGGTCATACTTC.

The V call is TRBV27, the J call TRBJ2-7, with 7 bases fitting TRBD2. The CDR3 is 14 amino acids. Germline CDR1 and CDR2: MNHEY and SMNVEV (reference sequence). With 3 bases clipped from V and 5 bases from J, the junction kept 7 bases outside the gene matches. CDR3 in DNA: TGTGCCAGCAGTTTTGTGGGAGGGCTTCACGAGCAGTACTTC. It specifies CASSFVGGLHEQYF.